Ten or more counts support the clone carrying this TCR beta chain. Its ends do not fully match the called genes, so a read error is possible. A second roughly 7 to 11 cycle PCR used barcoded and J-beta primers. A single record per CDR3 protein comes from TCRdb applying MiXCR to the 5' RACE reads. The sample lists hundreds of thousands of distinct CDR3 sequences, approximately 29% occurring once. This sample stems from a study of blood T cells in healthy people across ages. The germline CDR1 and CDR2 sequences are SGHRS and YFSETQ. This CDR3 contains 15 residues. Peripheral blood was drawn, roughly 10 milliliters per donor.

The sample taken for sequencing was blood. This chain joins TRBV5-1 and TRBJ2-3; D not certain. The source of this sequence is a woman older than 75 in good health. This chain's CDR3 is CASSLVDRRTDTQYF. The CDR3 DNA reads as TGTGCCAGCAGCTTAGTGGACCGACGCACAGATACGCAGTATTTT. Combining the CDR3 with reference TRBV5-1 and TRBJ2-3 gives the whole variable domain KAGVTQTPRYLIKTRGQQVTLSCSPISGHRSVSWYQQTPGQGLQFLFEYFSETQRNKGNFPGRFSGRQFSNSRSEMNVSTLELGDSALYLCASSLVDRRTDTQYFGPGTRLTVL.